This TCR beta chain was sequenced in a study of blood T cell repertoires in COVID-19 (TCRdb year 2020). As for the study more broadly: The collaborator samples originated in the United States, Italy and Spain and spanned the acute and convalescent phases of COVID-19. The prospective study material was composed of cDNA or gDNA derived from T cells, B-cell-depleted T cells, or PBMCs. Deeply sampled blood TCRbeta repertoires from subjects exposed to, actively infected with, or recovered from COVID-19 were included in the dataset. The repertoires were made available in a free public database intended to serve as a resource for research on the immune response to SARS-CoV-2. Samples were obtained from the ongoing ImmuneRACE study (first 160 participants) and from roughly 1,300 subjects provided by 6 global collaborators. Sample metadata almost always included a de-identified subject ID, COVID-19 status, age in years and sex. Where HLA class I and class II types were available, the types were taken from metadata supplied by the sample provider, not from assay-based typing.

At one collaborating source in Seattle, patients were enrolled during active infection and were followed longitudinally through the course of disease. Whole blood was collected in K2EDTA tubes by collaborating institutions according to the institutions' own protocols. For TCRbeta analysis, collaborators shipped samples as frozen whole blood, isolated PBMCs, or DNA extracted from either of those sample types. Notes on this clone: Its antigen has not been determined. No quality values exist for individual bases; no much larger clone is one base distant.

TCRbeta CDR3 regions were amplified from genomic DNA by means of the immunoSEQ Assay, a bias-controlled multiplex PCR. Under the source paper's analysis protocol: The number of nucleated cells in each sample was estimated by amplification of reference gene primers within the assay. To quantify the absolute abundance of each unique TCRbeta CDR3 rearrangement, sequence reads were collapsed and filtered. For each sample, productive Simpson clonality was calculated as the square root of Simpson's diversity index over productive rearrangements. TCRdb took over this immuneACCESS table, retaining in-frame rearrangements with V and J assigned. Such tables are incomplete; in checked studies, under half of the missing clones stem from an unresolved V gene, and the remainder is unexplained. The V and J calls and clone size were taken over from that table, and D and trimming were inferred from the DNA. This sample is represented by 100,000 to 150,000 clones; around 85% of them were singletons. The top ten clones comprise roughly 3.2% of the sample.

Overall results and qualifications from the work: How much clinical and demographic metadata was included differed by source and by participant, and the metadata was provided uncurated.

V is cut back by 3 bases and J by 7 bases, with 8 bases in the junction unmatched. The CDR3 starts with the cysteine, ends with the phenylalanine, and has 16 residues. Of the read, only the CDR3 DNA is kept; its 48 bases are in frame from base 1. The germline V gene provides CDR1 SQVTM and CDR2 ANQGSEA. This clonotype originated in a woman over 75 with COVID-19, enrolled during active disease. This receptor chain uses TRBV29-1 and TRBJ2-2; 13 bases in the junction line up with TRBD2. Sequenced sample: peripheral blood. The sequence in DNA is TGCAGCGTTGAGGTAGGACTAGCGGGAGCTATCGGGGAGCTGTTTTTT. This encodes CSVEVGLAGAIGELFF.